This T cell receptor (beta chain) stems from a study of T cells in Graves' hyperthyroidism and ophthalmopathy. Using RNA transcripts as the source, TCR beta CDR3 regions were amplified. During a first-round RT-PCR of the TCR CDR3, the HTBI primer set was used. MiXCR was run by TCRdb on the multiplex PCR reads, yielding one entry per CDR3 protein. The data hold around 250,000 distinct CDR3 sequences, with approximately 15% observed a single time. The V segment lost 3 bases and the J segment 0 bases; nucleotides outside the gene matches: 5. The CDR3 contains 15 residues. The V gene's germline CDR1 is DFQATT and CDR2 SNEGSKA (reference sequence). This clonotype showed up many times.

The sequence was collected from a woman in her forties with Graves' hyperthyroidism that later progressed to Graves' ophthalmopathy. The sequenced sample consisted of blood. The rearrangement links TRBV20-1 to TRBJ2-3; 8 bases fit TRBD2. The CDR3 nucleotides read TGCAGTGCTAGTTTTAGCGGGATCAGCACAGATACGCAGTATTTT. Translated: CSASFSGISTDTQYF.